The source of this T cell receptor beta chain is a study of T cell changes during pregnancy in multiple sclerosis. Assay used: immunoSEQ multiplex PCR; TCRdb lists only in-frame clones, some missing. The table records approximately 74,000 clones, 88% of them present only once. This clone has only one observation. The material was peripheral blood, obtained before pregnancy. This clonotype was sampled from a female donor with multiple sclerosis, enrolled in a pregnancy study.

The CDR3 nucleotides read TGTGCCAGCAGGGGACAGGGGGCGGGAGCTGAAGCTTTCTTT. Its protein is CASRGQGAGAEAFF. The genes are TRBV11-2 and TRBJ1-1; 12 bases are a match to TRBD1. V shed 6 bases, J shed 6 bases, and the junction held 5 bases outside the gene matches. Germline lookup yields CDR1 SGHAT and CDR2 FQNNGV. This CDR3 has 14 residues.